The clone carrying this T cell receptor (beta chain) was detected only a few times. These data belong to a study of early T cells in non-severe SARS-CoV-2 infection. MiXCR, applied by TCRdb to the 5' RACE reads, yields one record per CDR3 protein. The data contain approximately 80,000 distinct CDR3 sequences, roughly 12% of them singletons. The germline gives CDR1 DFQATT, CDR2 SNEGSKA (reference sequence). Unmatched junction bases numbered 17, after V lost 8 bases and J lost 5 bases. This CDR3 is built from 16 residues. This sequence was found in an adult who was a healthcare worker with PCR-confirmed SARS-CoV-2 infection or an uninfected control (not recorded which). The material was whole blood, obtained at baseline. The V gene is TRBV20-1, the J gene TRBJ2-5, with 10 bases matching TRBD2. This CDR3 reads CSTNLLPAGGRETQYF. DNA for the CDR3: TGCAGTACGAACCTCCTCCCAGCGGGGGGGCGCGAGACCCAGTACTTC.